These T cell receptor beta chains were read from a single sample in a study of immune evolution from preneoplasia to lung adenocarcinoma. Profiled with immunoSEQ multiplex PCR; TCRdb holds only in-frame clones, not every one. The sample includes about 6,300 clones, over 70% of them seen just once. Material: FFPE lung adenocarcinoma in situ tissue. Receptors were obtained from a donor older than 65 with lung adenocarcinoma. Both conserved end residues are part of each CDR3. Fields, in order: V gene, clone size, J gene, CDR3 length, D gene, CDR3 protein, CDR3 DNA. D genes are given only for firm matches. Size is stated for part of the rows, as once, few or many counts, or as a class when the clone is expanded.

TRBV2	.	TRBJ2-2	13	.	CASSIDSTGELFF	TGTGCCAGCAGTATCGACTCCACCGGGGAGCTGTTTTTT
TRBV11-2	.	TRBJ2-7	14	TRBD1	CASSLSTGTYEQYF	TGTGCCAGCAGCCTCTCGACAGGGACCTACGAGCAGTACTTC
TRBV21-1	.	TRBJ1-1	14	.	CASSKNRGGTEAFF	TGTGCCAGCAGCAAAAACAGGGGGGGGACTGAAGCTTTCTTT
TRBV6-5	once	TRBJ2-1	15	TRBD2	CASSPRTSGSNEQFF	TGTGCCAGCAGTCCCCGGACTAGCGGGAGCAATGAGCAGTTCTTC
TRBV4-1	once	TRBJ2-7	15	TRBD1	CASSHSTGAPDEQYF	TGCGCCAGCAGCCACTCGACAGGGGCTCCCGACGAGCAGTACTTC
TRBV2	.	TRBJ2-6	15	.	CASSEGLSGANVLTF	TGTGCCAGCAGTGAAGGCCTCTCTGGGGCCAACGTCCTGACTTTC
TRBV11-1	few	TRBJ2-7	14	.	CASSLGGRTREQYF	TGTGCCAGCAGCTTAGGGGGCAGGACCCGCGAGCAGTACTTC
TRBV5-1	few	TRBJ2-7	12	.	CASSLDNYEQYF	TGCGCCAGCAGCTTGGACAACTACGAGCAGTACTTC
TRBV18	.	TRBJ2-2	20	TRBD2	CASSPSGRISGSLGTGELFF	TGTGCCAGCTCACCTAGCGGTCGGATCAGCGGGAGTTTGGGCACCGGGGAGCTGTTTTTT
TRBV2	.	TRBJ1-1	11	.	CASILNTEAFF	TGTGCCAGCATCCTGAACACTGAAGCTTTCTTT
TRBV9	.	TRBJ2-7	14	TRBD1	CASSVSGQGYEQYF	TGTGCCAGCAGCGTCTCGGGACAGGGCTACGAGCAGTACTTC